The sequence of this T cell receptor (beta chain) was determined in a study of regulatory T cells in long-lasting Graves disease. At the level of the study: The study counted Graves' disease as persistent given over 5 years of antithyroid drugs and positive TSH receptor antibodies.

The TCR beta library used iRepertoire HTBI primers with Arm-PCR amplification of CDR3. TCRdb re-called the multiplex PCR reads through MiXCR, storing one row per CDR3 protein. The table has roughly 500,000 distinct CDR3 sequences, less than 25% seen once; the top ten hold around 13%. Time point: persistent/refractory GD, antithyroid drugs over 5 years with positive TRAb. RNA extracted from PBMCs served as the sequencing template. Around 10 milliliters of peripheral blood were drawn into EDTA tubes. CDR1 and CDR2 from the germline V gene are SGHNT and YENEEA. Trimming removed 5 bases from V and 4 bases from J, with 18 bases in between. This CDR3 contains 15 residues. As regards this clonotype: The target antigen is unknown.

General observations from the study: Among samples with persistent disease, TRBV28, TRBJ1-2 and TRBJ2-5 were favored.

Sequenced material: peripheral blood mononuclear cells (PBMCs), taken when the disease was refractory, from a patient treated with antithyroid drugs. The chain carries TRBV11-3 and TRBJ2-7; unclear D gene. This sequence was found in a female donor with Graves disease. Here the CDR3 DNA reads TGTGCCAGCAGCCAAACCCAGGAGTCCGCATACGAGCAGTACTTC. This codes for CASSQTQESAYEQYF.